This T cell receptor (beta chain) was recorded in a study of blood T cell repertoires in COVID-19. Some clones are missing from TCRdb's copy, which holds only in-frame ones; the method was immunoSEQ multiplex PCR. The sample carries 450,000 or so clones, 89% recorded once. Trimming took off 4 bases at V and 15 bases at J, with 20 bases between the two ends. The CDR3 contains 13 residues. CDR1 and CDR2 (germline): SGDLS, YYNGEE. The rearrangement joins TRBV9 to TRBJ2-1, with D perhaps TRBD1 (6 bases). The sequencing input was peripheral blood. The TCR originated in a man aged 18 to 30 with COVID-19, enrolled during active disease. The CDR3: CASSSWDIPGVFF. CDR3 DNA sequence: TGTGCCAGCAGCTCTTGGGACATCCCAGGGGTGTTCTTC.